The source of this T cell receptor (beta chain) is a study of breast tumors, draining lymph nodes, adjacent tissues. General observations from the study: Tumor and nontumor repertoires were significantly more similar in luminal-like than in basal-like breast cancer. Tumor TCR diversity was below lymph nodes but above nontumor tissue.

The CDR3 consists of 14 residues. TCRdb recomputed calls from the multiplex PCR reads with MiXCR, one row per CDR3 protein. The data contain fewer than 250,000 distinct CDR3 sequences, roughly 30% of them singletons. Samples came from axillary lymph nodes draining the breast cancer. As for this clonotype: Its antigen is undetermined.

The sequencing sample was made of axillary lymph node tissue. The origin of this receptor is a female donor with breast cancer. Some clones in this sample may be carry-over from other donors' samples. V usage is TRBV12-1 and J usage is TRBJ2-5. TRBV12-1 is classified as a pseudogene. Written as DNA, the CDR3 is TGTGCCAGCAGCTTTGGGGGAAGCCAAGAGACCCAGTACTTC. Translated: CASSFGGSQETQYF.